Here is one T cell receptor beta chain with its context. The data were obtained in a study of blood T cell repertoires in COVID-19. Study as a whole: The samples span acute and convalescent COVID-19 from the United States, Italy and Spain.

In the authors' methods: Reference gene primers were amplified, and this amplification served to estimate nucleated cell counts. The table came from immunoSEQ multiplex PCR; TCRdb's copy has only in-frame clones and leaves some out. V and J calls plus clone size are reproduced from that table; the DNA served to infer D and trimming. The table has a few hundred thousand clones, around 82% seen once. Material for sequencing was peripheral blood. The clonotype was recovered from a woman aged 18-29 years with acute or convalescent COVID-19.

The CDR3 spells CASSSGQGRQPQHF. The DNA for the CDR3 is TGTGCCAGCAGCAGCGGACAGGGCAGGCAGCCCCAGCATTTT. The chain combines TRBV6-5 with TRBJ1-5; 8 bases match TRBD1. With V trimmed by 6 bases and J by 7 bases, 8 bases remained unmatched. The CDR3 spans 14 residues. From germline, CDR1 is MNHEY and CDR2 SVGAGI.